The 10 T cell receptor beta chains below come from one sample, sequenced in a study of control samples from healthy donors and cancer patients. Sequenced by immunoSEQ multiplex PCR; TCRdb stores in-frame clones only, minus some. Of 90,000 to 150,000 clones in the sample, around nine tenths are singletons; the top ten hold about an eighth. The specimen sequenced was blood. The receptors stem from a man aged 25 to 40 in good health.

The chain carries TRBV10-3 and TRBJ2-7; D tentatively fits TRBD1 or TRBD2 (5 bases each). The CDR3 contains 14 residues. The germline CDR1 and CDR2 sequences are ENHRY and SYGVKD. The V and J ends lost 6 bases and 0 bases respectively, with 12 bases between them. The CDR3 region is CAISGDLYSYEQYF. In DNA, the CDR3 is TGTGCCATCAGCGGGGACCTCTACTCCTACGAGCAGTACTTC.

The table lists this clone with a few counts. This chain links TRBV24-1 with TRBJ2-2; D is unclear. V lost 6 bases, J lost 6 bases, and 7 bases lay in between. Germline V CDR1 and CDR2: KGHDR, SFDVKD. The CDR3 is 12 residues long. CDR3 sequence: CATSSSAGELFF. CDR3 sequence (DNA): TGTGCCACCAGTTCCTCCGCCGGGGAGCTGTTTTTT.

V is TRBV18 and J is TRBJ1-1; D is uncertain. The germline V gene has CDR1 KGHSH and CDR2 LQKENI. Trimming shortened V by 2 bases and J by 5 bases, and 15 bases separated the two germline ends. This CDR3 has 15 residues. Written as DNA, the CDR3 is TGTGCCAGCTCACCAAGAGGGAGGGTAGAGACTGAAGCTTTCTTT. Translated, it gives CASSPRGRVETEAFF.

This clone has more than one count but fewer than ten. The V gene is TRBV11-2, the J gene TRBJ1-2; tentatively, D is TRBD1 (5 bases). Trimming took 5 bases from V and 6 from J, leaving 13 bases between them. This CDR3 has 13 amino acids. The germline CDR1 and CDR2 sequences are SGHAT and FQNNGV. CDR3 sequence reads: CASSPERGNGYTF. CDR3 nucleotide sequence: TGTGCCAGCAGCCCCGAGCGGGGGAATGGCTACACCTTC.

This clone has a handful of counts. The sample has other DNA sequences that encode this CDR3 too. V usage is TRBV29-1 and J usage is TRBJ2-5; D is tentatively TRBD1 or TRBD2 (5 bases each). V was shortened by 1 base and J by 4 bases, with 10 bases between the two germline ends. Germline CDR1 is SQVTM and CDR2 is ANQGSEA. CDR3 size: 13 residues. CDR3 region: CSVEVTRGETQYF. CDR3 in DNA: TGCAGCGTTGAAGTAACGAGGGGAGAGACCCAGTACTTC.

The chain couples TRBV3-1 (or the pseudogene TRBV3-2) to TRBJ1-1, with D maybe TRBD1 (5 bases). Trimming shortened V by 1 base and J by 6 bases, and 15 bases separated the two germline ends. The CDR3 covers 15 residues. The V gene's germline CDR1 is LGHDT and CDR2 YNNKEL (reference sequence). CDR3 DNA sequence: TGTGCCAGCAGCCAAGTCGGGGTGGGGGTCGCTGAAGCTTTCTTT. Protein product: CASSQVGVGVAEAFF.

The chain recombines TRBV5-1 with TRBJ2-2; weak D call: TRBD2 (5 bases). The CDR3 has 14 residues. The germline V and J ends were trimmed by 0 bases and 4 bases, with 7 bases remaining between them. Germline-derived CDR1 and CDR2 are SGHRS and YFSETQ. The DNA of the CDR3 is TGCGCCAGCAGCTTGGGAGGGATCACCGGGGAGCTGTTTTTT. Translation gives CASSLGGITGELFF.

The chain couples TRBV11-2 to TRBJ1-1, with 7 bases aligning to TRBD1. Germline V gives CDR1 SGHAT, CDR2 FQNNGV. The CDR3 is made up of 14 amino acids. Trimming removed 6 bases from V and 3 bases from J; junction bases left unmatched: 7. The CDR3 loop reads CASRSGGGYTEAFF. DNA for the CDR3: TGTGCCAGCAGGTCAGGGGGAGGGTACACTGAAGCTTTCTTT.

This chain uses TRBV7-6 with TRBJ1-1, with D perhaps matching TRBD1 (5 bases). Trimming removed 2 bases from V and 5 bases from J, with 18 bases in between. The CDR3 runs 16 residues. Germline V lookup: CDR1 SGHVS, CDR2 FNYEAQ. CDR3 nucleotide sequence: TGTGCCAGCAGCTTAACAGGAGAGAGGACGGGGACTGAAGCTTTCTTT. Its translation is CASSLTGERTGTEAFF.

The chain links TRBV14 to TRBJ1-1, with D perhaps matching TRBD1 (5 bases). There are 15 residues in the CDR3. From germline, CDR1 is SGHDN and CDR2 FVKESK. V shed 4 bases and J shed 2 bases, with 14 bases lying between them. The CDR3 DNA reads TGTGCCAGCAGCCGCACCGGGGCCTTTAACACTGAAGCTTTCTTT. The encoded protein is CASSRTGAFNTEAFF.